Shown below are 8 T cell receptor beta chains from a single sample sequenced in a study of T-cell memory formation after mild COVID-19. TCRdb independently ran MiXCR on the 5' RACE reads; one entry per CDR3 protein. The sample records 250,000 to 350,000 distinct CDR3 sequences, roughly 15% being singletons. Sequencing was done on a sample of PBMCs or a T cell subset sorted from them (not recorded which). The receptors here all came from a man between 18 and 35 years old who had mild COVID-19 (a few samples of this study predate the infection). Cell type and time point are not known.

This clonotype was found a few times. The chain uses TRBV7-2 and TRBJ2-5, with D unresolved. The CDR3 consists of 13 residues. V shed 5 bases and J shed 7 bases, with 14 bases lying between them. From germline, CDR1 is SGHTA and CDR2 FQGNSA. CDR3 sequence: CASSDDLAGTQYF. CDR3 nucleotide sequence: TGTGCCAGCAGCGACGACTTGGCTGGGACCCAGTACTTC.

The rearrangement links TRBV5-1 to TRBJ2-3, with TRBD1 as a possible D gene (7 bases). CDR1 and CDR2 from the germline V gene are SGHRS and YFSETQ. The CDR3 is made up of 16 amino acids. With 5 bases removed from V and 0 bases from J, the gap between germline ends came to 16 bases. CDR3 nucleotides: TGCGCCAGCAGTAAAACAGGGGACTCTAGCACAGATACGCAGTATTTT. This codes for CASSKTGDSSTDTQYF.

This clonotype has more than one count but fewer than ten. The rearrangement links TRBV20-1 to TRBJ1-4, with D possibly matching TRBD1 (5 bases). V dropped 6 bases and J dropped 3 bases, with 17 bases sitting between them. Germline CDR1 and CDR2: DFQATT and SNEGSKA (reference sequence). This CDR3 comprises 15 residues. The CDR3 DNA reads TGCAGTGCCCTTGCCGCGGGGGAATCTAATGAAAAACTGTTTTTT. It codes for CSALAAGESNEKLFF.

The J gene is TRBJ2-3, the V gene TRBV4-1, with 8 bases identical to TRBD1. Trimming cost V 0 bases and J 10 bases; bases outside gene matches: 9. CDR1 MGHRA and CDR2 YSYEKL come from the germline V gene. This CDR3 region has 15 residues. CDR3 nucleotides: TGCGCCAGCAGCCAAGAGGGCCAGGGGGCCAGTTCGCAGTATTTT. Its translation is CASSQEGQGASSQYF.

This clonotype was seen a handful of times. The CDR3 DNA follows: TGCGCCAGCAGCTTGTACCTCAGCTCTGGAAACACCATATATTTT. It is translated as CASSLYLSSGNTIYF. The V gene is TRBV5-1, the J gene TRBJ1-3, with D uncertain. V was clipped by 1 base and J by 0 bases, with 8 bases between them. Germline CDR1 is SGHRS and CDR2 is YFSETQ. The CDR3 length is 15 residues.

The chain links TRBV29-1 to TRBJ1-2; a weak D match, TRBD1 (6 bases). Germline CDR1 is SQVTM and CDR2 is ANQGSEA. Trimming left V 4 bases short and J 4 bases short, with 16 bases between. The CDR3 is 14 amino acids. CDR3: CSVGFQGSSYGYTF. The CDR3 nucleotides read TGCAGCGTTGGTTTCCAGGGGAGCTCCTATGGCTACACCTTC.

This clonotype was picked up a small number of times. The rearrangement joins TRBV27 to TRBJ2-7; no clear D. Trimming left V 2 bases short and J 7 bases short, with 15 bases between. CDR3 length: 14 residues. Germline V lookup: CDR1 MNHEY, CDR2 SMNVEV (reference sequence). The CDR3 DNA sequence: TGTGCCAGCAGTTTAAATACCCGGACGTTTGAGCAGTACTTC. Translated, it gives CASSLNTRTFEQYF.

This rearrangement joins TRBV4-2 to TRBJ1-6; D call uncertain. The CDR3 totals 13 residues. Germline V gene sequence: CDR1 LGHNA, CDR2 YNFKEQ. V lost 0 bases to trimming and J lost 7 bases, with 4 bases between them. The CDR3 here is CASSQDRNSPLHF. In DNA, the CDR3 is TGTGCCAGCAGCCAAGATCGGAATTCACCCCTCCACTTT.